This TCR beta chain stems from a study of blood T cells in healthy people across ages. Collection of 8.5 to 10 milliliters of peripheral blood was performed for each donor. Samples had at least 7 million PBMCs isolated from them. Total RNA, at least 6 micrograms per sample, was extracted from PBMCs. Primed by a sample-barcoded 5' primer and a J-beta primer mix, a second PCR proceeded for about 7 to 11 cycles. Each TCR beta cDNA got a 12-nucleotide random molecular identifier. TCRdb processed the 5' RACE reads anew with MiXCR; each CDR3 protein has one entry. The sample lists about 670,000 distinct CDR3 sequences; 40% to 50% were seen once. The V gene lost 1 base and the J gene lost 1 base, with 5 bases spanning the gap. Germline CDR1 is SGHTA and CDR2 is FQGNSA. The CDR3 covers 15 residues.

The chain employs TRBV7-2 and TRBJ2-6; no firm D call. The sequencing sample was made of blood. The source is a man older than 75 in good health. CDR3 sequence: CASSLEVSGANVLTF. CDR3 bases: TGTGCCAGCAGCTTAGAGGTATCTGGGGCCAACGTCCTGACTTTC.